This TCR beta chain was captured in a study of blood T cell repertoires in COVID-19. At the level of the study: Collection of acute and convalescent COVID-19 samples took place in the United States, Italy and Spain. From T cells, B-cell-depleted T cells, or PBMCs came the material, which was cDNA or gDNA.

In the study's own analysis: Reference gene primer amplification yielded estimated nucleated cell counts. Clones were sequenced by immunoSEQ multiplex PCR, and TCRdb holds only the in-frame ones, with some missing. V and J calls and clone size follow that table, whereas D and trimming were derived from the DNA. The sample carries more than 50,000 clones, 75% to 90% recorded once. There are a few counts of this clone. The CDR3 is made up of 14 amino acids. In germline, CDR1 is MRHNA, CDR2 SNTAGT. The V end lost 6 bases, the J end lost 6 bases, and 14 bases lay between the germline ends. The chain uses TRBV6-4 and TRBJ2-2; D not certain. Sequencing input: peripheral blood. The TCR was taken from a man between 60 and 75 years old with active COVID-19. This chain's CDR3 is CASRALYQSGELFF. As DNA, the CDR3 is TGTGCCAGCAGAGCATTATACCAATCCGGGGAGCTGTTTTTT.